A selection of T cell receptor beta chains follows, all from one sample in a study of blood T cells in healthy people across ages. Each CDR3 protein is one row after TCRdb ran MiXCR on the 5' RACE reads. The table shows around 790,000 distinct CDR3 sequences, with 40% to 50% occurring only once. The sequencing sample was made of blood. The receptors derive from a man in his fifties or sixties in good health. Both conserved end residues are part of each CDR3. D genes are given only for firm matches. Clone size is shown for a subset of rows, as once, few, many or a class of expanded clone.

size	V	D	J	CDR3	DNA
-	TRBV9	TRBD1	TRBJ1-4	CASSPMGQAATNEKLFF	TGTGCCAGCAGCCCAATGGGACAGGCGGCAACTAATGAAAAACTGTTTTTT
-	TRBV28	-	TRBJ1-1	CASSRLQGVARNTEAFF	TGTGCCAGCAGTCGATTACAGGGTGTCGCGCGGAACACTGAAGCTTTCTTT
few	TRBV6-6	-	TRBJ2-7	CASSYTAGSRYEQYF	TGTGCCAGCAGTTACACGGCGGGTTCTCGCTACGAGCAGTACTTC
few	TRBV20-1	TRBD2	TRBJ2-1	CSARGPRRGGINNEQFF	TGCAGTGCTAGAGGCCCACGGCGGGGGGGGATCAACAATGAGCAGTTCTTC
-	TRBV15	TRBD2	TRBJ2-1	CATSSLADYNEQFF	TGTGCCACCAGCAGCCTAGCGGACTACAATGAGCAGTTCTTC
-	TRBV3-1	-	TRBJ2-2	CARSLAGELFF	TGTGCCAGAAGCCTGGCCGGGGAGCTGTTTTTT
few	TRBV29-1	TRBD1	TRBJ2-5	CSVELPEDRGDETQYF	TGCAGCGTTGAACTCCCCGAGGACAGGGGAGACGAGACCCAGTACTTC
few	TRBV11-2	-	TRBJ1-2	CASSERTYSGYTF	TGTGCCAGCAGCGAAAGGACATACAGTGGCTACACCTTC
few	TRBV28	TRBD1	TRBJ2-1	CASTTYGQGNNEQFF	TGTGCCAGCACTACATATGGACAGGGTAACAATGAGCAGTTCTTC
-	TRBV25-1	TRBD1	TRBJ2-1	CASSEVGTDPNEQFF	TGTGCCAGCAGTGAAGTGGGGACAGACCCGAATGAGCAGTTCTTC
-	TRBV7-2	-	TRBJ2-4	CASSQTGPKNIQYF	TGTGCCAGCAGTCAGACGGGCCCCAAAAACATTCAGTACTTC
many	TRBV29-1	TRBD1	TRBJ2-7	CSVESGTGLESQYF	TGCAGCGTTGAGTCCGGGACAGGGCTCGAGTCCCAGTACTTC
-	TRBV6-2/TRBV6-3	TRBD1	TRBJ1-5	CASSYSAGTGGNLDQPQHF	TGTGCCAGCAGTTACTCGGCGGGGACAGGGGGCAATCTGGATCAGCCCCAGCATTTT
-	TRBV5-1	-	TRBJ1-1	CASSLDVAPSEAFF	TGCGCCAGCAGCTTGGATGTGGCACCATCTGAGGCTTTCTTT
-	TRBV11-2	-	TRBJ1-2	CASSSVNSAGYGYTF	TGTGCCAGCAGCTCCGTAAACTCAGCGGGCTATGGCTACACCTTC
few	TRBV27	-	TRBJ2-5	CASGPRGQYF	TGTGCCAGCGGACCAAGGGGGCAGTACTTC
few	TRBV7-9	-	TRBJ2-3	CASSWQDPDTQYF	TGTGCCAGCAGTTGGCAGGATCCCGATACGCAGTATTTT
-	TRBV7-6	-	TRBJ2-6	CASSLIPGYGANVLTF	TGTGCCAGCAGCCTGATTCCAGGGTATGGGGCCAACGTCCTGACTTTC
many	TRBV11-2	-	TRBJ2-5	CASSPGTAKETQYF	TGTGCCAGCAGCCCCGGGACCGCCAAGGAGACCCAGTACTTC
few	TRBV27	TRBD1	TRBJ2-1	CASCSWDSLNEQFF	TGTGCCAGCTGTAGTTGGGACAGTCTCAATGAGCAGTTCTTC
-	TRBV10-3	-	TRBJ2-1	CAIKIQGGLANEQFF	TGTGCCATCAAGATACAGGGGGGGCTAGCCAATGAGCAGTTCTTC